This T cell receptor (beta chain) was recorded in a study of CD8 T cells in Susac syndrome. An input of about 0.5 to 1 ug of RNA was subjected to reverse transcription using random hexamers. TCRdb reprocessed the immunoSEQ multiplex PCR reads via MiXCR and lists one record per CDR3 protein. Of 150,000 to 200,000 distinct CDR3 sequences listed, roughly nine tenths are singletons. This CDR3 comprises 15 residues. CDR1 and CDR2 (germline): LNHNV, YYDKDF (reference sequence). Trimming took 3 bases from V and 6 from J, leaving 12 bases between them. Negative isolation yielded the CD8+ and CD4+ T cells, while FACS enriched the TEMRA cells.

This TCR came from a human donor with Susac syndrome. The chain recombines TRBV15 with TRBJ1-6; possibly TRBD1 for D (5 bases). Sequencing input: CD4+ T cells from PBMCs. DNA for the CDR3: TGTGCCACCAGCAGCCTCAGGGTGGGTAATTCACCCCTCCACTTT. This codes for CATSSLRVGNSPLHF.